This TCR beta chain was obtained from a study of identical twins. Trimming removed 2 bases from V and 8 bases from J, with 12 bases in between. The germline V gene has CDR1 MRHNA and CDR2 SNTAGT. This CDR3 has 13 residues. The study's findings and limits: The presence of invariant MAIT and iNKT cells could partly confound analyses of zero-insertion sequences. Twin pairs' shared out-of-frame alpha sequences were enriched in low generation probability. Beta out-of-frame sequences showed weaker excess twin sharing.

Unique molecular identifiers were present on the cDNA, and a universal primer site came from template switching. TCRdb used MiXCR to reprocess the 5' RACE reads, holding one entry per CDR3 protein. The sample consists of roughly 290,000 distinct CDR3 sequences, 8% to 9% of them appearing once. Only a few counts were recorded for this clonotype. Its antigen is still unknown. This sample also appeared in a second study, on yellow fever vaccine responses in identical twins.

Sequences were obtained from memory (CD45RO+) T cells sorted from blood. The chain recombines TRBV6-4 with TRBJ1-2; perhaps TRBD1 as D (6 bases). The TCR sequence derives from a woman younger than 30 in good health. CDR3 nucleotides: TGTGCCAGCAGTGACGGGACATTGTCCGGCTACACCTTC. Protein product: CASSDGTLSGYTF.